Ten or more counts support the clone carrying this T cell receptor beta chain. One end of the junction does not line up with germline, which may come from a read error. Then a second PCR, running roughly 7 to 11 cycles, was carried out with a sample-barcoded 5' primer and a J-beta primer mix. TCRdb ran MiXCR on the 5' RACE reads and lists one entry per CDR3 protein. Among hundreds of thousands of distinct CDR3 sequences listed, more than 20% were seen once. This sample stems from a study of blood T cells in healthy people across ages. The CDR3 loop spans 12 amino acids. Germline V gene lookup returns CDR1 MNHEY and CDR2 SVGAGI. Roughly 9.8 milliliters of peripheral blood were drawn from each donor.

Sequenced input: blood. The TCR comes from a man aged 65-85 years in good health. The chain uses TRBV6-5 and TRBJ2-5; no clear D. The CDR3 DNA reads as TGTGCCAGCAGTTACCCCGCCCCGCGTTACATTTTC. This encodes CASSYPAPRYIF.